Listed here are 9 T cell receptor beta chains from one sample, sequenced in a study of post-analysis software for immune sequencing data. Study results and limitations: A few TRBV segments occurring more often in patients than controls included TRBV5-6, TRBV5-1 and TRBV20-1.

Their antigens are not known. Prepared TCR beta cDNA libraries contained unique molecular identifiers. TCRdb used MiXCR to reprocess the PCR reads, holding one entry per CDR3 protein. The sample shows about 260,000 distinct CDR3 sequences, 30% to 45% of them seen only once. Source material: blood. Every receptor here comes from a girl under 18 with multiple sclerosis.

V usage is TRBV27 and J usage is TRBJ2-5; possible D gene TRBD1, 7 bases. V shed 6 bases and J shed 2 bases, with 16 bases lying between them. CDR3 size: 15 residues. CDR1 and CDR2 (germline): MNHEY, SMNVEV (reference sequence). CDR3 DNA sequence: TGTGCCAGCAGGGGACGCGGGGACAGACAAGAGACCCAGTACTTC. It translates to CASRGRGDRQETQYF.

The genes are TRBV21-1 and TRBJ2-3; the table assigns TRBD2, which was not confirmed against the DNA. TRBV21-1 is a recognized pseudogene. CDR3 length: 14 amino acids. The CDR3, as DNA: TGTGCCAGCAGCAAAGCCACAGGCCCTAGATACGCAGTATTT. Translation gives CASSKATGPRYAVF.

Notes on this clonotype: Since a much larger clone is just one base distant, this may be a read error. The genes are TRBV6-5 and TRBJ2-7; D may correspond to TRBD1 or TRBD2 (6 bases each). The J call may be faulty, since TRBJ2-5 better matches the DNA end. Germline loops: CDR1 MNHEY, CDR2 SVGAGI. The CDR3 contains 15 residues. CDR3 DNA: TGTGCCAGCAGTTTCAAGTGGGGGGCGGGGGAGACCCAGTACTTC. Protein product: CASSFKWGAGETQYF.

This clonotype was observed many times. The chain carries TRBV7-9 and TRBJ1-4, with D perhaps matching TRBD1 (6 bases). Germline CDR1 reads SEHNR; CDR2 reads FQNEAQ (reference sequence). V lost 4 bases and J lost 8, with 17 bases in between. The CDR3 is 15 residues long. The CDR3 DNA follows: TGTGCCAGCAGCTCCACCAGGGGAATTGGGGAAAAACTGTTTTTT. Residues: CASSSTRGIGEKLFF.

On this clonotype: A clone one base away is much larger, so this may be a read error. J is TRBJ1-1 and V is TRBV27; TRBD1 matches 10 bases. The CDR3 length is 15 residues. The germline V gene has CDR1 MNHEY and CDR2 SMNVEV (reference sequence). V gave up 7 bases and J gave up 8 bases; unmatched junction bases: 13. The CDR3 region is CASTTPRTGGGEAFF. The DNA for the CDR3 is TGTGCCAGCACCACCCCCCGGACAGGGGGAGGAGAAGCTTTCTTT.

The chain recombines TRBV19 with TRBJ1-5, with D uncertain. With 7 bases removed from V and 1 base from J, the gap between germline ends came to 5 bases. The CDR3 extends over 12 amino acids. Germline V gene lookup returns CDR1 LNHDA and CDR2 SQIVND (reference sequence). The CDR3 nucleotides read TGTGCCAGTACCCGGAGCAATCAGCCCCAGCATTTT. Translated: CASTRSNQPQHF.

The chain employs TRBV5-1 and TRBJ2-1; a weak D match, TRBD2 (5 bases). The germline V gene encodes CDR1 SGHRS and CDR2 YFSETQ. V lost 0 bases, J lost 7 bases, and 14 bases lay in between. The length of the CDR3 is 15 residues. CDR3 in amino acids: CASSLGSGLWNEQFF. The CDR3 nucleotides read TGCGCCAGCAGCTTGGGAAGCGGACTCTGGAATGAGCAGTTCTTC.

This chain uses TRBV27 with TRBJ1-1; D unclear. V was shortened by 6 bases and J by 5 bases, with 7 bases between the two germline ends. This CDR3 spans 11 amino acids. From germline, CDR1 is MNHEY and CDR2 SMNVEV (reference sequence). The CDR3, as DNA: TGTGCCAGCAGCCTCCAGACTGAAGCTTTCTTT. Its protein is CASSLQTEAFF.

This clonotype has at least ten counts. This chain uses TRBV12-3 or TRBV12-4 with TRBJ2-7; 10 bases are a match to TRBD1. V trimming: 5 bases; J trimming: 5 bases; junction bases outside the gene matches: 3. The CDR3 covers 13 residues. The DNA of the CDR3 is TGTGCCAGCAGTGTGACAGGGGGCAACGAGCAGTACTTC. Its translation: CASSVTGGNEQYF.